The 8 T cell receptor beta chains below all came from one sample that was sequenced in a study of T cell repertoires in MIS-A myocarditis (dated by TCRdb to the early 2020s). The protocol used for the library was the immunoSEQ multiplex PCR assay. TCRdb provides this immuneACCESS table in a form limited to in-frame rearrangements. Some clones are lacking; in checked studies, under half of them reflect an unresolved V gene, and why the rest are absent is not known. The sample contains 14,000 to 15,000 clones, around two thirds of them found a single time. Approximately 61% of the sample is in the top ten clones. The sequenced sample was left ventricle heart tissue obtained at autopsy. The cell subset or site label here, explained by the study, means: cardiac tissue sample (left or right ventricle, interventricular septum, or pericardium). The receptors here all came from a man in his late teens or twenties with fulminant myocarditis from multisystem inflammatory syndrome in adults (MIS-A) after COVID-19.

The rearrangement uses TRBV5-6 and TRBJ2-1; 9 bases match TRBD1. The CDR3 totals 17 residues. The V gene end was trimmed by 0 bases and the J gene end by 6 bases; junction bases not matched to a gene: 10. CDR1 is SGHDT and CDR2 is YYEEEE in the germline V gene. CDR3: CASSLVTGGAGRNEQFF. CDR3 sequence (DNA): TGTGCCAGCAGCTTGGTTACAGGGGGCGCGGGTCGCAATGAGCAGTTCTTC. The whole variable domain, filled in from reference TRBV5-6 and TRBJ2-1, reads DAGVTQSPTHLIKTRGQQVTLRCSPKSGHDTVSWYQQALGQGPQFIFQYYEEEERQRGNFPDRFSGHQFPNYSSELNVNALLLGDSALYLCASSLVTGGAGRNEQFFGPGTRLTVL.

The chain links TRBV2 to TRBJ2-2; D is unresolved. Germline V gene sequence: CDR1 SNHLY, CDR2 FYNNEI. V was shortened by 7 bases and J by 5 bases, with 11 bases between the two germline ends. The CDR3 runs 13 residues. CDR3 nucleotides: TGTGCCAGCAACCTCCTGTTGACCGGGGAGCTGTTTTTT. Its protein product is CASNLLLTGELFF.

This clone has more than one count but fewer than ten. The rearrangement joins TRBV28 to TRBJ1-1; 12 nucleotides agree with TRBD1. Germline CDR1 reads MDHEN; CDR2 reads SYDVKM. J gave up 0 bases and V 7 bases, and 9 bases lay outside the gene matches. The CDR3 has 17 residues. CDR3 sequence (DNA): TGTGCCAGCAATAAAGAGGGACAGGGGGCTGTGAACACTGAAGCTTTCTTT. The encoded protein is CASNKEGQGAVNTEAFF.

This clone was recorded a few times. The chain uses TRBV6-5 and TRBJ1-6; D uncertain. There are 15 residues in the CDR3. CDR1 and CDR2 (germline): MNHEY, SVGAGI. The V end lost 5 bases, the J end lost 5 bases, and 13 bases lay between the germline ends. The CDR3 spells CASSLQGKDNSPLHF. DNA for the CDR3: TGTGCCAGCAGTCTCCAAGGGAAGGATAATTCACCCCTCCACTTT.

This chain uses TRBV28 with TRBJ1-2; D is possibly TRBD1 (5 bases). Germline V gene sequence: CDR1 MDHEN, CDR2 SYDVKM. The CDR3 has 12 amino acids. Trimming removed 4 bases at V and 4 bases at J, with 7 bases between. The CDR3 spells CASSSQGYGYTF. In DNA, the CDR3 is TGTGCCAGCAGTTCTCAGGGCTATGGCTACACCTTC.

The CDR3 DNA reads as TGTGCCAGCAGTTACCCCTCTGGGGCCAACGTCCTGACTTTC. Encoded protein: CASSYPSGANVLTF. This chain joins TRBV7-9 and TRBJ2-6, with no clear D. The length of the CDR3 is 14 residues. V dropped 6 bases and J dropped 0 bases, with 6 bases sitting between them. Germline loops: CDR1 SEHNR, CDR2 FQNEAQ (reference sequence).

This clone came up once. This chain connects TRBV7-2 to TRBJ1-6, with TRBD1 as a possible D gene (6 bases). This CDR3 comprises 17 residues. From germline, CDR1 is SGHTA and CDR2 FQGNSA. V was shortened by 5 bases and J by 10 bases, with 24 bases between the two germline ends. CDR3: CASSPGASGTSGSPLHF. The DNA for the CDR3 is TGTGCCAGCAGCCCAGGGGCAAGCGGAACGAGTGGGTCACCCCTCCACTTT.

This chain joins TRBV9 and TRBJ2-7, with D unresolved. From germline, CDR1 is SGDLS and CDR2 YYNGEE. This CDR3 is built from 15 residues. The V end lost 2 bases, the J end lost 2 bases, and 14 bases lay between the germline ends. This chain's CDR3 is CASSVAATLAYEQYF. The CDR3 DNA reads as TGTGCCAGCAGCGTCGCAGCTACTCTCGCCTACGAGCAGTACTTC.